This T cell receptor (beta chain) was captured in a study of beta chain features in type 1 diabetes. Cell sorting via CD45RO/CCR7/CD25/CD127/CD95/CD27 was performed to obtain CD4+ naive, central memory, regulatory and stem cell-like memory cells. Germline V gene data show CDR1 as SGHRS and CDR2 as YFSETQ. V was pared by 5 bases and J by 10 bases, with 14 bases of the junction left unmatched. The CDR3 length is 16 residues. Findings and caveats of the study: Type 1 diabetes patients had VDJ junctions that carried fewer insertions and more deletions. In cDNA sequencing, cells with high TCR expression could be over-represented.

About this clone itself: Its antigen remains unknown.

Of the isolated RNA, all was reverse transcribed, and so the sequenced material was expressed TCRB transcripts. The read count averaged around 3.6 million across naive, central memory and regulatory T cell samples. The method was immunoSEQ multiplex PCR; TCRdb's version includes in-frame clones alone and lacks a portion of them. In the table there are about 40,000 clones, roughly 67% of which are singletons. The rearrangement links TRBV5-1 to TRBJ2-1; 11 bases are a match to TRBD2. Material for sequencing was Tregs from blood. The TCR originated in a woman between 25 and 40 years old in good health. The CDR3 region is CASRPLITSGSREQFF. The CDR3 nucleotides are TGCGCCAGCAGACCCCTCATTACTAGCGGGAGTCGGGAGCAGTTCTTC. Using reference TRBV5-1 and TRBJ2-1 for the parts outside the CDR3, the full variable domain is KAGVTQTPRYLIKTRGQQVTLSCSPISGHRSVSWYQQTPGQGLQFLFEYFSETQRNKGNFPGRFSGRQFSNSRSEMNVSTLELGDSALYLCASRPLITSGSREQFFGPGTRLTVL.